The T cell receptor beta chain under discussion was sequenced for a study of shared clonotypes between healthy human individuals. The donor cohort consisted entirely of Caucasian adults residing in Nashville, Tennessee. The genomic DNA of each subset was split evenly across several immunoSEQ plates. The authors' processing: Quality scores were absent from the junction-only immunoSEQ sequences, so filtering differed. This table comes from immunoSEQ multiplex PCR, and its TCRdb copy is limited to in-frame clones, with some not included. V and J calls and clone size follow that table, whereas D and trimming were derived from the DNA. Of about 2.4 million clones listed, approximately 90% are singletons. Findings of the study overall: A limitation of the genetic and exposure-history diversity represented arose from few donors.

As concerns this clone: Its antigen remains unknown.

Germline V gene data show CDR1 as SQVTM and CDR2 as ANQGSEA. V was pared by 3 bases and J by 3 bases, with 8 bases of the junction left unmatched. The CDR3 contains 15 residues. The sequence came from a man younger than 35 in good health. The chain links TRBV29-1 to TRBJ2-7; 10 bases are a match to TRBD2. The sample comprised naive CD4+ T cells sorted from blood. Sample subset: CD45RA+ positively selected. The DNA for the CDR3 is TGCAGCGTTGACTCAGGGCTAGCGGGAGACTACGAGCAGTACTTC. It translates to CSVDSGLAGDYEQYF.